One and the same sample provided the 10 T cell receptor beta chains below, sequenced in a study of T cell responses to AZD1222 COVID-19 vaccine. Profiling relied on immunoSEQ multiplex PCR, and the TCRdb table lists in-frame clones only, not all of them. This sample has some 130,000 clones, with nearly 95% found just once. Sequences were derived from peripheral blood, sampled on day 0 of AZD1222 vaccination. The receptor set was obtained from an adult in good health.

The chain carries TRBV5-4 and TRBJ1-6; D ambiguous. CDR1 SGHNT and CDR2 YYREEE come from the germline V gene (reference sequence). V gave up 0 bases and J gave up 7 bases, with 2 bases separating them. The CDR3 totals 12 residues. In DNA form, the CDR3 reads TGTGCCAGCAGCTTGGGCAATTCACCCCTCCACTTT. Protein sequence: CASSLGNSPLHF.

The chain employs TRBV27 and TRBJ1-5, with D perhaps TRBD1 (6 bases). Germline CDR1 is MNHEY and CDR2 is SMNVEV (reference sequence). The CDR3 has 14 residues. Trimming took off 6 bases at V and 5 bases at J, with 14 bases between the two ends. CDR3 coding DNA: TGTGCCAGCAGCCGTGGGGGGCCTTATCAGCCCCAGCATTTT. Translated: CASSRGGPYQPQHF.

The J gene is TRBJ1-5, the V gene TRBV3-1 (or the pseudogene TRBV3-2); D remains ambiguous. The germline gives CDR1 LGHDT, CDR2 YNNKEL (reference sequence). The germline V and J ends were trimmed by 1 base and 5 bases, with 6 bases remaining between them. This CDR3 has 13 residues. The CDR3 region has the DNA TGTGCCAGCAGCCAAGGAGCGTATCAGCCCCAGCATTTT. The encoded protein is CASSQGAYQPQHF.

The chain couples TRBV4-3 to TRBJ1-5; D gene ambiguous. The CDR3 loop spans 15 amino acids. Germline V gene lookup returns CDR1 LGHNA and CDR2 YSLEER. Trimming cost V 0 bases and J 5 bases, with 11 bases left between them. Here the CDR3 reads CASSQDGVADQPQHF. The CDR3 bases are TGCGCCAGCAGCCAAGATGGGGTAGCCGATCAGCCCCAGCATTTT.

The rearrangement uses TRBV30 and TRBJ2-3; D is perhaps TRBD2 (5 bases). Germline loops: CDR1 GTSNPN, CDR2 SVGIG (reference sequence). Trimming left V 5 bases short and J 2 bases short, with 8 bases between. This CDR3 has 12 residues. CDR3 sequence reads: CAWWGDTDTQYF. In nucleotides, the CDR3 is TGTGCCTGGTGGGGAGACACAGATACGCAGTATTTT.

CDR3 loop: CASSLVSSGGYNEQFF. The CDR3 DNA reads TGCGCCAGCAGCTTGGTGTCCTCGGGGGGGTACAATGAGCAGTTCTTC. The gene calls are TRBV5-1 and TRBJ2-1, with 8 bases fitting TRBD2. Germline V lookup: CDR1 SGHRS, CDR2 YFSETQ. The trim removed 0 bases at V and 4 bases at J, leaving 6 bases unmatched. This CDR3 has 16 residues. The full variable domain, completed using reference TRBV5-1 and TRBJ2-1, is KAGVTQTPRYLIKTRGQQVTLSCSPISGHRSVSWYQQTPGQGLQFLFEYFSETQRNKGNFPGRFSGRQFSNSRSEMNVSTLELGDSALYLCASSLVSSGGYNEQFFGPGTRLTVL.

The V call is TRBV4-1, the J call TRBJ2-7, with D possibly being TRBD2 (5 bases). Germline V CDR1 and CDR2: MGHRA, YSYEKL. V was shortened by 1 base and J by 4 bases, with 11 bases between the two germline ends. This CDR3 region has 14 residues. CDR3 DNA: TGCGCCAGCAGCCAAGTGCCGGACTTATACGAGCAGTACTTC. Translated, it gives CASSQVPDLYEQYF.

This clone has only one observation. The chain's CDR3 is CASSLGAGDYEQYF. The CDR3 nucleotides are TGTGCCAGCAGCCTCGGGGCGGGGGACTACGAGCAGTACTTC. The chain recombines TRBV5-4 with TRBJ2-7; 7 nucleotides line up with TRBD2. The junction had 7 bases not matched to a gene; V was cut back by 4 bases and J by 3 bases. The length of the CDR3 is 14 residues. Germline values: CDR1 SGHNT, CDR2 YYREEE (reference sequence).

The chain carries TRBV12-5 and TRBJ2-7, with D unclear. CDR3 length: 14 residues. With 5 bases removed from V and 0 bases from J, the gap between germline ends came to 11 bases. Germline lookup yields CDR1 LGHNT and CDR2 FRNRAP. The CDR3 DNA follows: TGTGCTAGTGGTCCCCGGACGACCTCCTACGAGCAGTACTTC. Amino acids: CASGPRTTSYEQYF.

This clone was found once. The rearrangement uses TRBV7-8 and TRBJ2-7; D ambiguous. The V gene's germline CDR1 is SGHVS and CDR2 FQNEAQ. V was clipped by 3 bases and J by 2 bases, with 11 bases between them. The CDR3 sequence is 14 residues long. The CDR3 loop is CASSFYDSTYEQYF. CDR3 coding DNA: TGTGCCAGCAGCTTTTACGATTCAACCTACGAGCAGTACTTC.